Sequencing of this T cell receptor (beta chain) was carried out in a study of blood T cell repertoires in COVID-19. The cohort comprised adults aged 18 to 89 years residing in 20 to 30 US areas. Participants were placed into cohorts based on the clinical history they reported. TCRdb's table, derived via immunoSEQ multiplex PCR, lists solely in-frame clones and lacks some. The table shows approximately 180,000 clones, with 80% to 90% occurring only once. Trimming took 4 bases from V and 8 from J; bases not matched to a gene: 7. The germline V gene has CDR1 SGHRS and CDR2 YFSETQ. The length of the CDR3 is 14 residues.

The chain links TRBV5-1 to TRBJ1-4; the match to TRBD1 covers 8 bases. Sequencing was performed on PBMCs or T cells enriched from blood (not recorded which). This sequence originates from a middle-aged woman with acute COVID-19. In DNA, the CDR3 is TGCGCCAGCAGCCCCGGGACAGGCCACGAAAAACTGTTTTTT. Translation: CASSPGTGHEKLFF.